What follows is one T cell receptor (beta chain) and its context. Authors' analysis steps: Nucleated cell counts were estimated from reference gene primer amplification. Sequencing used immunoSEQ multiplex PCR; TCRdb keeps in-frame clones, though not all of them. The V and J calls and the clone size are those of that table, but D and trimming were determined from the DNA. This sample has about 70,000 clones, with 70% to 85% found just once. This CDR3 is 14 amino acids long. V lost 4 bases to trimming and J lost 4 bases, with 13 bases between them. Looked up from germline, CDR1 is MNHEY and CDR2 is SMNVEV (reference sequence). These data are taken from a study of blood T cell repertoires in COVID-19. Study-wide background: From the United States, Italy and Spain came samples of acute and convalescent COVID-19. T cells, B-cell-depleted T cells, or PBMCs supplied cDNA or gDNA.

The chain carries TRBV27 and TRBJ2-5; D perhaps matches TRBD2 (6 bases). The source of this sequence is a woman in her sixties or seventies with acute or convalescent COVID-19. The sequenced sample was peripheral blood. The DNA for the CDR3 is TGTGCCAGCAGTTCGGCGCAGGGAGGAGAGACCCAGTACTTC. Amino acids: CASSSAQGGETQYF.